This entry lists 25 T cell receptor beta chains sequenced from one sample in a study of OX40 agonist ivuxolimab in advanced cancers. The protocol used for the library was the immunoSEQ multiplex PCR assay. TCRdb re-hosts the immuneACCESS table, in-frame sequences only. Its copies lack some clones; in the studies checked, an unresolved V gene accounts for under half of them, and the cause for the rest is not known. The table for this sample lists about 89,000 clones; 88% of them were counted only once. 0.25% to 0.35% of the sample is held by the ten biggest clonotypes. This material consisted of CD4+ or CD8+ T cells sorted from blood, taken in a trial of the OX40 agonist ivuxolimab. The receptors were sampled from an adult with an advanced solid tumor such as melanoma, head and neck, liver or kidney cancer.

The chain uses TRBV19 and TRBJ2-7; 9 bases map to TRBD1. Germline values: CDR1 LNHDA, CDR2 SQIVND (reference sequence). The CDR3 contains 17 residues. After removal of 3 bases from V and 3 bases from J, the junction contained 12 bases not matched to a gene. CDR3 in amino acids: CASSIVFADRGIYEQYF. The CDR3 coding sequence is TGTGCCAGTAGTATTGTCTTCGCGGACAGGGGTATCTACGAGCAGTACTTC.

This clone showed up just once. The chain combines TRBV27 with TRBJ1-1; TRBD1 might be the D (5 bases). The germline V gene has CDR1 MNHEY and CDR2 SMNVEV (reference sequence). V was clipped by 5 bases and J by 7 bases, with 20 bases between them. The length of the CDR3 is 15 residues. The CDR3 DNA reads TGTGCCAGCAGTACAGCCGGGACGCCCGCCGGTGAAGCTTTCTTT. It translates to CASSTAGTPAGEAFF.

The CDR3 protein is CASSELQGAGEQYF. For the CDR3, the DNA is TGTGCCAGCAGTGAATTACAGGGGGCCGGGGAGCAGTACTTC. The chain uses TRBV6-1 and TRBJ2-7, with 9 bases lining up with TRBD1. CDR1 and CDR2 from the germline V gene are MNHNS and SASEGT. V lost 2 bases and J lost 7; bases outside the gene matches: 6. This CDR3 has 14 amino acids.

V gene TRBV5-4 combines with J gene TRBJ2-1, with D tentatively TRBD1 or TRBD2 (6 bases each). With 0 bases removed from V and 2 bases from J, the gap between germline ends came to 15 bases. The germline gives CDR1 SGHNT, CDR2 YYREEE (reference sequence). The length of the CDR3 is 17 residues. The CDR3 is CASSLEGVGGAYNEQFF. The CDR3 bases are TGTGCCAGCAGCTTGGAAGGGGTGGGGGGCGCCTACAATGAGCAGTTCTTC.

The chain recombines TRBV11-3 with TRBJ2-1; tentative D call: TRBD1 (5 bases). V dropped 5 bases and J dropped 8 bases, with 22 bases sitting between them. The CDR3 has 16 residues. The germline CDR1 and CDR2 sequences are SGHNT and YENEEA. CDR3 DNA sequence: TGTGCCAGCAGCACAGGCAGGCAGGGCACTTATGATGAGCAGTTCTTC. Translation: CASSTGRQGTYDEQFF.

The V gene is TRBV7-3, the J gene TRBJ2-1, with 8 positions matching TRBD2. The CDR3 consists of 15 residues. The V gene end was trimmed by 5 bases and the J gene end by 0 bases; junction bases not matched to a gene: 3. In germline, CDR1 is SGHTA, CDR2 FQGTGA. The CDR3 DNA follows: TGTGCCAGCAGCGAACGGGGGGGCTCCTACAATGAGCAGTTCTTC. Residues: CASSERGGSYNEQFF.

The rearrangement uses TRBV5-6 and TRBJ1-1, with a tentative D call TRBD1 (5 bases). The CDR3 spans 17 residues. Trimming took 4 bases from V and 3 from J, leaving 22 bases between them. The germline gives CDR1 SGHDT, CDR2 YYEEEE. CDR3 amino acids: CASSLEHIAGLDTEAFF. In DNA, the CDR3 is TGTGCCAGCAGCCTAGAACATATAGCAGGGCTAGACACTGAAGCTTTCTTT.

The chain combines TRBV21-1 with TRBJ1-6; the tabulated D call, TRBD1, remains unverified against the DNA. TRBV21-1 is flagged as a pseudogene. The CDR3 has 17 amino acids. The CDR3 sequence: CASSNRPGDTYNSPLHF. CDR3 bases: TGTGCCAGCAGCAATCGGCCAGGGGATACCTATAATTCACCCCTCCACTTT.

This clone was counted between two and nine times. CDR3 in DNA: TGCAGCGTCGATTCAGCTGGCGGGACAGGGAGTCCTTTCTTT. Translated, it gives CSVDSAGGTGSPFF. The chain recombines TRBV29-1 with TRBJ1-1; 9 bases fit TRBD1. The CDR3 has 14 residues. Trimming at V came to 6 bases and at J to 12 bases, leaving 17 bases not matched to a gene. Germline V lookup: CDR1 SQVTM, CDR2 ANQGSEA.

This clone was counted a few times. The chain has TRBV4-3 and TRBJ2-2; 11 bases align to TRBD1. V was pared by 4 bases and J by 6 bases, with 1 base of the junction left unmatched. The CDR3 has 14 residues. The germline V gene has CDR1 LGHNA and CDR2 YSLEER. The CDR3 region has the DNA TGCGCCAGCAGCCTGGGACAGGGGGCCGGGGAGCTGTTTTTT. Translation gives CASSLGQGAGELFF.

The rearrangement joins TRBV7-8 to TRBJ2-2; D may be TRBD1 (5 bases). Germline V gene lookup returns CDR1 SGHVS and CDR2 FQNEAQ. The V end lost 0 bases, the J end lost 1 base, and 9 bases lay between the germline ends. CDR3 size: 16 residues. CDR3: CASSLAARVNTGELFF. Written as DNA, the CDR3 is TGTGCCAGCAGCTTAGCGGCCAGGGTGAACACCGGGGAGCTGTTTTTT.

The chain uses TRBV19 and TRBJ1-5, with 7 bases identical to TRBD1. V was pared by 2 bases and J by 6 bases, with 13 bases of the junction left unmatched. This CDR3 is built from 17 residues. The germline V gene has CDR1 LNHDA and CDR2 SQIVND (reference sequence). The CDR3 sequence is CASSIFPGQALGQPQHF. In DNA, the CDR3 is TGTGCCAGTAGTATATTCCCCGGACAGGCCCTGGGTCAGCCCCAGCATTTT.

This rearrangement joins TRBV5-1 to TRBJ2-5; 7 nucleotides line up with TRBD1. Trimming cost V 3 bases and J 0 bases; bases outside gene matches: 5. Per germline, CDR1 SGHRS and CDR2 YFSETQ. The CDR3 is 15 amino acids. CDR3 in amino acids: CASSSSGTDQETQYF. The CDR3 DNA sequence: TGCGCCAGCAGCTCCTCCGGGACAGACCAAGAGACCCAGTACTTC. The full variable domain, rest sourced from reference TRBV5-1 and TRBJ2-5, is KAGVTQTPRYLIKTRGQQVTLSCSPISGHRSVSWYQQTPGQGLQFLFEYFSETQRNKGNFPGRFSGRQFSNSRSEMNVSTLELGDSALYLCASSSSGTDQETQYFGPGTRLLVL.

The CDR3 is CASSLRGEGPFSGANVLTF. CDR3 sequence (DNA): TGTGCCAGCAGCCTCCGAGGGGAGGGGCCTTTCTCTGGGGCCAACGTCCTGACTTTC. The gene calls are TRBV4-2 and TRBJ2-6, with 7 nucleotides matching TRBD2. Germline V gene sequence: CDR1 LGHNA, CDR2 YNFKEQ. CDR3 length: 19 amino acids. V shed 4 bases, J shed 0 bases, and the junction held 12 bases outside the gene matches.

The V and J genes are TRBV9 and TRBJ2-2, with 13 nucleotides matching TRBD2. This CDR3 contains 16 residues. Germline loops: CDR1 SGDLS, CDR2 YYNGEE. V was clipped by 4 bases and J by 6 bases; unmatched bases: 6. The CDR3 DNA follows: TGTGCCAGCAGCCCCTTCGGGACTAGCGGGGCCGGGGAGCTGTTTTTT. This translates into CASSPFGTSGAGELFF.

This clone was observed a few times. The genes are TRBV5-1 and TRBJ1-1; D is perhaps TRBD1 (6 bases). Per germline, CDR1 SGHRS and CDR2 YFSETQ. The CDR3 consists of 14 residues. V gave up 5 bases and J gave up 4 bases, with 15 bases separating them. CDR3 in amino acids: CASRVLGGPTEAFF. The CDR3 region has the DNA TGCGCCAGCAGAGTACTCGGGGGCCCCACTGAAGCTTTCTTT.

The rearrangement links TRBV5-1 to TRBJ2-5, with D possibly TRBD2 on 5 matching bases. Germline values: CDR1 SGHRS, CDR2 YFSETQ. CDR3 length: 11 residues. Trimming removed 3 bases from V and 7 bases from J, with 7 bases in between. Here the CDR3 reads CASSSLATQYF. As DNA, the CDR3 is TGCGCCAGCAGCTCTCTAGCGACCCAGTACTTC.

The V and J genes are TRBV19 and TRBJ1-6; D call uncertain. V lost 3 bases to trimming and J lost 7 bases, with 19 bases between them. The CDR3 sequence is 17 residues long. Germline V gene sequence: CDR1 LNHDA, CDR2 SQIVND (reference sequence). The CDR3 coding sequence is TGTGCCAGTAGTATTTTAGCCGGAGGAACTCGAAATTCACCCCTCCACTTT. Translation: CASSILAGGTRNSPLHF.

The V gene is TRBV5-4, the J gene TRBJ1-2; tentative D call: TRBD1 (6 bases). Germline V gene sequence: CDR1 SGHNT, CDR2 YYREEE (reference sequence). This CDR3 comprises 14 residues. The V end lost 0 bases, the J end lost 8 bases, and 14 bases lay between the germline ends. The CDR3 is CASSLAGGVKGYTF. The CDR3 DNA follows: TGTGCCAGCAGCTTGGCTGGGGGCGTAAAGGGCTACACCTTC.

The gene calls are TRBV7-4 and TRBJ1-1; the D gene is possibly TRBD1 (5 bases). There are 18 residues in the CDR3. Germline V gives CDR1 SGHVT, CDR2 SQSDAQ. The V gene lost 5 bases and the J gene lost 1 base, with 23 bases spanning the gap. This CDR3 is CASSGSSGAPGRNTEAFF. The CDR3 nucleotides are TGTGCCAGCAGCGGATCTAGTGGGGCGCCGGGAAGGAACACTGAAGCTTTCTTT.

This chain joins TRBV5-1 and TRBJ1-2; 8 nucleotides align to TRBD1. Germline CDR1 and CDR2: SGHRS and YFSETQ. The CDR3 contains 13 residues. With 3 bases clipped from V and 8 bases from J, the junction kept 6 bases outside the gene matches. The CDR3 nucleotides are TGCGCCAGCAGCTCGCGTGCAGGGGGCGGCTACACCTTC. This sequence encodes CASSSRAGGGYTF.

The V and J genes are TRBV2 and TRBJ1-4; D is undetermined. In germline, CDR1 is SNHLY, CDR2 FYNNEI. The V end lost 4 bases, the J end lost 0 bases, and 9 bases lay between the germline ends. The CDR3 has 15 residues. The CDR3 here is CASSGRLATNEKLFF. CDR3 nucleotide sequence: TGTGCCAGCAGTGGCAGGCTTGCAACTAATGAAAAACTGTTTTTT.

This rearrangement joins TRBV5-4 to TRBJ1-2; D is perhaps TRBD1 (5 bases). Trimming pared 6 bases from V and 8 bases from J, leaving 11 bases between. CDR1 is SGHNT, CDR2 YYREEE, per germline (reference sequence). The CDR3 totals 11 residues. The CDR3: CASNGGGGYTF. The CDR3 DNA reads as TGTGCCAGCAACGGGGGAGGAGGCTACACCTTC.

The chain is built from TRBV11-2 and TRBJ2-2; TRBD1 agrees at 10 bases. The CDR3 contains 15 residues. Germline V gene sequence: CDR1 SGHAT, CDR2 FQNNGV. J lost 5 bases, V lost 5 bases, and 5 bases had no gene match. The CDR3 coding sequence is TGTGCCAGCAGCCCCCCGGGACAGGGGACCGGGGAGCTGTTTTTT. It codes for CASSPPGQGTGELFF.

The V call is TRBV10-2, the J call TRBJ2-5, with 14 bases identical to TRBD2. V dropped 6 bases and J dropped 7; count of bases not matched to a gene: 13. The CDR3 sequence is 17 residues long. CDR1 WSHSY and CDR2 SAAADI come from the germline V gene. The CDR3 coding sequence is TGCGCCAGCAGACCGACTAGCGGGGGGGGACGCCCGGGGACCCAGTACTTC. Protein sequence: CASRPTSGGGRPGTQYF.